These 11 T cell receptor beta chains share one sample of origin, sequenced in a study of shared clonotypes between healthy human individuals. The repertoire was sequenced with immunoSEQ multiplex PCR; TCRdb's copy has only in-frame clones and lacks some. The sample shows 800,000 to 1,200,000 clones, around 82% of them seen only once. Sequenced input: memory CD4+ T cells from PBMCs. Subset indicated: CD45RA-negative fraction. The receptors shown here come from a man younger than 35 in good health. Some clones in this sample may be carry-over from other donors' samples.

The rearrangement joins TRBV15 to TRBJ2-2; D is tentatively TRBD1 or TRBD2 (6 bases each). V lost 5 bases to trimming and J lost 7 bases, with 20 bases between them. CDR3 length equals 16 residues. CDR1 is LNHNV, CDR2 YYDKDF, per germline (reference sequence). DNA of the CDR3: TGTGCCACCAGCGGGGGGACACCTCGGAAGGGCGGGGAGCTGTTTTTT. Translating gives CATSGGTPRKGGELFF.

This chain joins TRBV5-1 and TRBJ2-6, with TRBD2 matching over 8 bases. This CDR3 is 16 amino acids long. V shed 3 bases, J shed 2 bases, and the junction held 4 bases outside the gene matches. CDR1 is SGHRS and CDR2 is YFSETQ in the germline V gene. This CDR3 is CASSSGGQAGANVLTF. DNA for the CDR3: TGCGCCAGCAGCTCGGGAGGGCAAGCTGGGGCCAACGTCCTGACTTTC.

The rearrangement uses TRBV2 and TRBJ1-1; D remains unclear. V gave up 6 bases and J gave up 7 bases, with 9 bases separating them. This CDR3 contains 11 residues. Germline-derived CDR1 and CDR2 are SNHLY and FYNNEI. CDR3 sequence (DNA): TGTGCCAGCAGAACTTACGGTGAAGCTTTCTTT. Protein: CASRTYGEAFF.

A remark on this clone: This sample also contains other DNA sequences that code for the same CDR3. The J gene is TRBJ1-2, the V gene TRBV5-6; TRBD1 is a possible D gene (5 bases). The CDR3 extends over 13 amino acids. The V end was cut by 4 bases, the J end by 2 bases, with 9 bases between. The V gene's germline CDR1 is SGHDT and CDR2 YYEEEE. This chain's CDR3 is CASSRGRNYGYTF. The CDR3 DNA follows: TGTGCCAGCAGCAGGGGTAGAAACTATGGCTACACCTTC.

CDR3 sequence reads: CASSPIVTDNYGYTF. The CDR3 nucleotides are TGCGCCAGCAGCCCCATCGTTACGGATAACTATGGCTACACCTTC. The gene calls are TRBV4-3 and TRBJ1-2, with D unclear. V was shortened by 4 bases and J by 1 base, with 13 bases between the two germline ends. Germline loops: CDR1 LGHNA, CDR2 YSLEER. The CDR3 totals 15 residues.

The CDR3 nucleotides are TGTGCCAGCAGCATAGGGTGGGCCCGGGACGAGCAGTACTTC. It is translated as CASSIGWARDEQYF. The chain couples TRBV27 to TRBJ2-7; no clear D gene. Trimming took off 6 bases at V and 5 bases at J, with 17 bases between the two ends. CDR1 MNHEY and CDR2 SMNVEV come from the germline V gene (reference sequence). The CDR3 consists of 14 residues.

As concerns this clone: This specimen includes other DNA sequences encoding the same CDR3. The chain employs TRBV7-9 and TRBJ2-6, with a possible D match to TRBD2 (6 bases). From germline, CDR1 is SEHNR and CDR2 FQNEAQ (reference sequence). The V end lost 5 bases, the J end lost 1 base, and 9 bases lay between the germline ends. The CDR3 totals 15 residues. The CDR3 nucleotides read TGTGCCAGCAGCCCCCGGGGGTCTGGGGCCAACGTCCTGACTTTC. Its protein is CASSPRGSGANVLTF.

The rearrangement uses TRBV5-6 and TRBJ1-4; D is ambiguous. Germline V lookup: CDR1 SGHDT, CDR2 YYEEEE. V dropped 4 bases and J dropped 3 bases, with 7 bases sitting between them. This CDR3 contains 13 residues. DNA for the CDR3: TGTGCCAGCAGCCGCTGGGCTAATGAAAAACTGTTTTTT. Its translation is CASSRWANEKLFF. Filled out from reference TRBV5-6 and TRBJ1-4, the complete variable domain reads DAGVTQSPTHLIKTRGQQVTLRCSPKSGHDTVSWYQQALGQGPQFIFQYYEEEERQRGNFPDRFSGHQFPNYSSELNVNALLLGDSALYLCASSRWANEKLFFGSGTQLSVL.

The chain combines TRBV7-3 with TRBJ2-7; a possible D gene is TRBD1 (5 bases). Trimming took 5 bases from V and 5 from J, leaving 16 bases between them. The CDR3 extends over 14 amino acids. CDR1 SGHTA and CDR2 FQGTGA come from the germline V gene. CDR3 nucleotide sequence: TGTGCCAGCAGCCCCGGTGCCAGGGCAAACGAGCAGTACTTC. Its translation: CASSPGARANEQYF.

As to this clone: A far larger clone is just one base off, so this is likely a read error. The sample holds other DNA sequences that translate to the same CDR3. The gene calls are TRBV7-3 and TRBJ2-3, with D uncertain. Germline CDR1 is SGHTA and CDR2 is FQGTGA. The CDR3 is made up of 12 amino acids. Trimming removed 2 bases from V and 2 bases from J, with 2 bases in between. The chain's CDR3 is CASSLDTDTQYF. The CDR3 bases are TGTGCCAGCAGCTTAGACACAGATACGCAGTATTTT.

On this clone itself: Additional DNA sequences in this sample encode the identical CDR3. The genes are TRBV18 and TRBJ2-1; tentatively, D is TRBD2 (6 bases). V lost 2 bases, J lost 8 bases, and 7 bases lay in between. The CDR3 has 12 amino acids. In germline, CDR1 is KGHSH, CDR2 LQKENI. Here the CDR3 DNA reads TGTGCCAGCTCACCAGGCGGGGATGAGCAGTTCTTC. This translates into CASSPGGDEQFF.